This is a list of T cell receptor beta chains from one sample in a study of cytomegalovirus exposure and HLA in healthy donors. The data were produced by immunoSEQ multiplex PCR, yet TCRdb's version contains in-frame clones alone and is incomplete. The data show 130,000 or so clones, and the top ten clones hold about 1.4%. The material sequenced was PBMCs. The receptors were gathered from a woman aged 40-49 years in good health and CMV-seronegative. Both conserved end residues are part of each CDR3. The order of the fields is V gene, D gene, J gene, CDR3 DNA, CDR3 protein. The D gene is left open where the match is weak.

TRBV7-2,NA,TRBJ2-7,TGTGCCAGCAGCGCCCGCGGAGCCTACGGGACTCGGGACGAGCAGTACTTC,CASSARGAYGTRDEQYF
TRBV5-1,TRBD1,TRBJ2-3,TGCGCCAGCAGCTCGGGACAGAGCACAGATACGCAGTATTTT,CASSSGQSTDTQYF
TRBV21-1,NA,TRBJ1-1,TGTGCCAGCCTCCATGGGGGGGAGTCGAACACTGAAGCTTTCTTT,CASLHGGESNTEAFF
TRBV28,NA,TRBJ1-5,TGTGCCAGCAGTTTCAGCAGGGGCGATCAGCCCCAGCATTTT,CASSFSRGDQPQHF
TRBV7-2,NA,TRBJ2-7,TGTGCCAGCAGCTTCTCCACGACAGGCGCCTACGAGCAGTACTTC,CASSFSTTGAYEQYF
TRBV4-1,TRBD1,TRBJ2-3,TGCGCCAGCAGGCCCGACAGGGCGGGAGATACGCAGTATTTT,CASRPDRAGDTQYF
TRBV6-5,NA,TRBJ1-1,TGTGCCAGCAGTTATTTTGCGGGGAACACTGAAGCTTTCTTT,CASSYFAGNTEAFF
TRBV4-2,TRBD2,TRBJ2-5,TGTGCCAGCAGCTTAATAGGGCATAGCGGGGGGGCCGGGGCGGAGACCCAGTACTTC,CASSLIGHSGGAGAETQYF
TRBV6-5,NA,TRBJ1-1,TGTGCCAGCAGTTACTCCCGGAACAGGGATCGAGCTTTCTTT,CASSYSRNRDRAFF
TRBV14,TRBD1,TRBJ1-1,TGTGCCAGCAGCCCACCAGACAGGGTAGTTGGGAACACTGAGGCTTTCTTT,CASSPPDRVVGNTEAFF
TRBV11-3,NA,TRBJ1-3,TGTGCCAGCAGCTTAGCTGGTTCTGACTTCTCTGGAAACACCATATATTTT,CASSLAGSDFSGNTIYF
TRBV7-3,NA,TRBJ2-3,TGTGCCAGCAGCTTAACGGCAGGGCTAGATACGCAGTATTTT,CASSLTAGLDTQYF